The present T cell receptor (beta chain) was sequenced within a study of cytomegalovirus exposure and HLA in healthy donors. General study findings and limits: What a later analysis reportedly showed was that an Asian-associated ancestry cluster had fewer N-insertions than the approximately 700-donor mean. Sequencing likely produced, as an artifact, a cluster of highly shared sequence variants.

The CDR3 has 14 amino acids. The V and J ends lost 2 bases and 2 bases respectively, with 7 bases between them. Per the germline V gene, CDR1 is SGHRS and CDR2 is YFSETQ. The donors were healthy bone marrow donors. Points on this clone: Its matching antigen is unknown.

Primers for the PCR totalled 60 Vbeta and 13 Jbeta. Generated by immunoSEQ multiplex PCR, the TCRdb table keeps only in-frame clones and is missing some. The sample lists roughly 280,000 clones; under 80% were seen once. The V and J genes are TRBV5-1 and TRBJ2-2; D uncertain. Sequenced: PBMCs. This receptor was obtained from a female donor in good health and CMV-seronegative. In DNA form, the CDR3 reads TGCGCCAGCAGCTTTGAGACTAACACCGGGGAGCTGTTTTTT. Translating gives CASSFETNTGELFF. Variable domain in full (rest from reference TRBV5-1 and TRBJ2-2): KAGVTQTPRYLIKTRGQQVTLSCSPISGHRSVSWYQQTPGQGLQFLFEYFSETQRNKGNFPGRFSGRQFSNSRSEMNVSTLELGDSALYLCASSFETNTGELFFGEGSRLTVL.